A single sample gave rise to the 11 T cell receptor beta chains below, sequenced in a study of T cells in localized non-small cell lung cancer. The protocol was immunoSEQ multiplex PCR, while the TCRdb copy is restricted to in-frame clones and leaves out a portion. Seen here are more than 15,000 clones, about nine tenths observed once, and the top ten hold around 28%. The source material was peripheral blood, sampled before any cancer treatment. The receptors shown here come from a female donor at least 60 years old with stage III squamous cell lung carcinoma.

The chain is built from TRBV2 and TRBJ2-3, with D unclear. The germline V and J ends were trimmed by 8 bases and 0 bases, with 15 bases remaining between them. The CDR3 has 15 amino acids. Germline CDR1 is SNHLY and CDR2 is FYNNEI. In nucleotides, the CDR3 is TGTGCCAGCGGAACCCTAGGCAGGAGCACAGATACGCAGTATTTT. Its translation is CASGTLGRSTDTQYF.

The chain combines TRBV11-2 with TRBJ2-5; the match to TRBD2 covers 8 bases. Trimming cost V 1 base and J 2 bases; bases outside gene matches: 6. The CDR3 is 16 amino acids. Germline-derived CDR1 and CDR2 are SGHAT and FQNNGV. CDR3 sequence reads: CASSLGGTGGQETQYF. The CDR3 nucleotides are TGTGCCAGCAGCTTAGGAGGAACGGGAGGGCAAGAGACCCAGTACTTC.

For this clone: In the same sample, other DNA sequences code for this CDR3. The rearrangement joins TRBV5-1 to TRBJ2-3, with D unresolved. Germline values: CDR1 SGHRS, CDR2 YFSETQ. The CDR3 loop spans 16 amino acids. V gave up 0 bases and J gave up 0 bases, with 11 bases separating them. CDR3 protein: CASSLGGSTSTDTQYF. The CDR3 nucleotides read TGCGCCAGCAGCTTGGGCGGTAGTACTAGCACAGATACGCAGTATTTT.

The gene calls are TRBV15 and TRBJ2-5; D unresolved. V lost 5 bases to trimming and J lost 2 bases, with 6 bases between them. This CDR3 is built from 12 residues. The germline CDR1 and CDR2 sequences are LNHNV and YYDKDF (reference sequence). The CDR3 DNA reads as TGTGCCACCAGCCCTGGTCAAGAGACCCAGTACTTC. This gives the protein CATSPGQETQYF. The full variable domain, completed using reference TRBV15 and TRBJ2-5, is DAMVIQNPRYQVTQFGKPVTLSCSQTLNHNVMYWYQQKSSQAPKLLFHYYDKDFNNEADTPDNFQSRRPNTSFCFLDIRSPGLGDTAMYLCATSPGQETQYFGPGTRLLVL.

DNA of the CDR3: TGTGCCAGCAGCAAGGGACTACTGATCCTTACGCAGTATTTT. Protein sequence: CASSKGLLILTQYF. This chain links TRBV7-9 with TRBJ2-3, with TRBD2 matching over 7 bases. This CDR3 has 14 amino acids. Germline V CDR1 and CDR2: SEHNR, FQNEAQ (reference sequence). Trimming at V came to 5 bases and at J to 8 bases, leaving 10 bases not matched to a gene.

This clone was counted a single time. V and J are TRBV9 and TRBJ1-5, with D possibly matching TRBD1 (6 bases). CDR1 is SGDLS and CDR2 is YYNGEE in the germline V gene. Between the trimmed V and J ends, which lost 0 bases and 6 bases, there was a span of 10 bases. This CDR3 region has 14 residues. The CDR3 bases are TGTGCCAGCAGCGTAGGACAGGAAGGTCAGCCCCAGCATTTT. It codes for CASSVGQEGQPQHF.

V and J are TRBV5-1 and TRBJ1-3, with 10 bases identical to TRBD1. Trimming took 0 bases from V and 8 from J; bases not matched to a gene: 5. Germline V gene sequence: CDR1 SGHRS, CDR2 YFSETQ. This CDR3 is built from 15 residues. The CDR3 DNA follows: TGCGCCAGCAGCTTGGCTGGGGACAGGGGCGACACCATATATTTT. Its protein is CASSLAGDRGDTIYF.

The chain links TRBV6-1 to TRBJ2-7; 7 bases map to TRBD1. V lost 3 bases to trimming and J lost 0 bases; unmatched junction nucleotides: 8. Per the germline V gene, CDR1 is MNHNS and CDR2 is SASEGT. This CDR3 region has 16 residues. The CDR3 here is CASSDPTGPSSYEQYF. The DNA for the CDR3 is TGTGCCAGCAGTGACCCGACAGGGCCGTCCTCCTACGAGCAGTACTTC.

The chain recombines TRBV5-8 with TRBJ2-1, with 7 bases fitting TRBD1. Trimming at V came to 0 bases and at J to 6 bases, leaving 3 bases not matched to a gene. Looked up from germline, CDR1 is SGHTS and CDR2 is YDEGEE. The length of the CDR3 is 14 residues. The CDR3 bases are TGTGCCAGCAGCTTGGGACAGGGAGTCAATGAGCAGTTCTTC. Its protein is CASSLGQGVNEQFF.

The chain recombines TRBV28 with TRBJ1-1; no clear D gene. CDR3 length: 15 residues. The V end was cut by 2 bases, the J end by 0 bases, with 10 bases between. Germline loops: CDR1 MDHEN, CDR2 SYDVKM. The CDR3 sequence: CASSLLPTMNTEAFF. DNA for the CDR3: TGTGCCAGCAGTTTACTTCCGACAATGAACACTGAAGCTTTCTTT.

The V and J genes are TRBV30 and TRBJ1-2, with D possibly matching TRBD1 (6 bases). There are 13 residues in the CDR3. V lost 4 bases, J lost 4 bases, and 13 bases lay in between. Germline V gives CDR1 GTSNPN, CDR2 SVGIG (reference sequence). The CDR3 coding sequence is TGTGCCTGGACCCTGACAGGCCCCTATGGCTACACCTTC. Its translation is CAWTLTGPYGYTF.